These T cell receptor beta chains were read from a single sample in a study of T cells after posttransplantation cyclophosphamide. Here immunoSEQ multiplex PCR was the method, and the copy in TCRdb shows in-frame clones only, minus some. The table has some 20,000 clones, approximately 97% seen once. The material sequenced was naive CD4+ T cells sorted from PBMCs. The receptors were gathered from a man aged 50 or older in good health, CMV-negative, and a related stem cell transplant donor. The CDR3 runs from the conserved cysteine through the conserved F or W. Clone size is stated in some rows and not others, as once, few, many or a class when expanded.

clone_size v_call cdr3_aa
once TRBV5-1 CASSSNLAGGAMPQYF
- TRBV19 CASSIGTGEFDTQYF
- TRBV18 CASSPPVQRGTQYF
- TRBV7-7 CASSLDRATDTQYF
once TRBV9 CASSVGTGSYNEQFF
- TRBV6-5 CASSYGPRADQPQHF
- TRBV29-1 CSVLSAGGSQPQHF
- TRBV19 CASSGGEFYNEQFF
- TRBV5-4 CASSISTGAPGNTIYF
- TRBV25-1 CASSELAAGIRDTIYF
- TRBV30 CAWATGPYEQYF
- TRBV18 CASSRPVGGRTEAFF
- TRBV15 CATSRGYTVSPGQGNQPQHF
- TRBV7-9 CASSLTSGSGEQFF
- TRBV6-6 CASRMTGGGHQPQHF
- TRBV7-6 CASSSTNRGGKLFF
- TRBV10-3 CAIRKTGTNYGYTF
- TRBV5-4 CASSAGQGGGGYTF
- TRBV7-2 CASSLLGGAGTGELFF
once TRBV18 CASSPVSGQGNTIYF
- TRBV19 CASRPGPGNTIYF
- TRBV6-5 CASSYARDRGLGGYTF
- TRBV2 CASSPRLDTEAFF